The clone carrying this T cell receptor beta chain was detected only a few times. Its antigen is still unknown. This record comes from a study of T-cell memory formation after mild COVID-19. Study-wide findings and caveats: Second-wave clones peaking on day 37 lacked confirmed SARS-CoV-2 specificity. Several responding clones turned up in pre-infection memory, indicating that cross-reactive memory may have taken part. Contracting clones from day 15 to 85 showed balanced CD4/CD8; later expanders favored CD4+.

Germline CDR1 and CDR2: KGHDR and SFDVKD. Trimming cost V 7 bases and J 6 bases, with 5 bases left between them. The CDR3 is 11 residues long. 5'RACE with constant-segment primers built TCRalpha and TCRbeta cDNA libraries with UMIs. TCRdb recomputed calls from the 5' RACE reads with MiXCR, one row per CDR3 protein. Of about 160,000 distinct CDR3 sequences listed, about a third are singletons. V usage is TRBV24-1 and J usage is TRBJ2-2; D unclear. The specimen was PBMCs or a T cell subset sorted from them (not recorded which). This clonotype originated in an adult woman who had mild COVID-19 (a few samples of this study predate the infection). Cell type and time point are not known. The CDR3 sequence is CATRDAGELFF. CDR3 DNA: TGTGCCACCAGGGACGCCGGGGAGCTGTTTTTT.